This entry lists 23 T cell receptor beta chains sequenced from one sample in a study of shared clonotypes between healthy human individuals. Repertoires were generated with immunoSEQ multiplex PCR, while TCRdb's copy carries only in-frame clones and drops some. The table has roughly 1,000,000 clones, around 82% seen once; the top ten hold under 0.8%. Sequenced sample: memory CD4+ T cells from PBMCs. Subset noted: CD45RA-negative fraction. All receptors derive from a man aged 18 to 35 in good health. Some clones in this sample may be carry-over from other donors' samples.

The CDR3 sequence is CASSRTSGRSSTDTQYF. The CDR3 bases are TGTGCCAGCAGCCGGACTAGCGGGAGGTCTAGCACAGATACGCAGTATTTT. The rearrangement joins TRBV9 to TRBJ2-3, with 14 positions matching TRBD2. Trimming removed 4 bases from V and 0 bases from J; junction bases left unmatched: 4. There are 17 residues in the CDR3. CDR1 and CDR2 (germline): SGDLS, YYNGEE.

Concerning this clone itself: It is unclear where the CDR3 begins or ends on the DNA, so no DNA is shown, and the CDR3 is as TCRdb lists it. The chain joins TRBV11-2 to TRBJ2-5. Germline assignment: CDR1 SGHAT and CDR2 FQNNGV. The CDR3 region is 17 residues in length, termini included. The CDR3 reads CASSQQGRGGFLETQYF.

This clone was recorded a few times. The chain uses TRBV13 and TRBJ1-1; D call uncertain. Germline V gene lookup returns CDR1 PRHDT and CDR2 FYEKMQ (reference sequence). V was cut by 4 bases and J by 5 bases, with 11 bases left in between. The CDR3 extends over 13 amino acids. CDR3 amino acids: CASSSTALTEAFF. The CDR3, as DNA: TGTGCCAGCAGCTCCACTGCCCTGACTGAAGCTTTCTTT.

The genes are TRBV5-4 and TRBJ2-7; 13 bases agree with TRBD2. Germline CDR1 and CDR2: SGHNT and YYREEE (reference sequence). With V trimmed by 4 bases and J by 2 bases, 9 bases remained unmatched. The CDR3 length is 17 residues. The CDR3 sequence is CASSRGTSGNIPYEQYF. CDR3 sequence (DNA): TGTGCCAGCAGCAGGGGGACTAGCGGGAATATTCCCTACGAGCAGTACTTC.

CDR3: CASSTLYDLYEQYF. Here the CDR3 DNA reads TGTGCCAGTAGTACCTTATACGACCTATACGAGCAGTACTTC. V usage is TRBV19 and J usage is TRBJ2-7; D call uncertain. The CDR3 runs 14 residues. Trimming pared 4 bases from V and 4 bases from J, leaving 14 bases between. Germline V gene sequence: CDR1 LNHDA, CDR2 SQIVND (reference sequence).

CDR3 nucleotide sequence: TGTGCCAGCGGTCGTGAGACTAGTGGGTACAATGAGCAGTTCTTC. Translation: CASGRETSGYNEQFF. This chain connects TRBV28 to TRBJ2-1; maybe TRBD2 (6 bases). The V end lost 8 bases, the J end lost 4 bases, and 18 bases lay between the germline ends. Germline loops: CDR1 MDHEN, CDR2 SYDVKM. The CDR3 spans 15 residues.

This clone was seen a few times. The V call is TRBV28, the J call TRBJ1-1; a weak D match, TRBD1 (5 bases). Looked up from germline, CDR1 is MDHEN and CDR2 is SYDVKM. The CDR3 totals 12 residues. Trimming took 3 bases from V and 11 from J, leaving 13 bases between them. CDR3 in DNA: TGTGCCAGCAGTTTGAAGGCAGGGAAGGCTTTCTTT. Its protein is CASSLKAGKAFF.

The chain uses TRBV28 and TRBJ1-2; D call uncertain. Germline V gene data show CDR1 as MDHEN and CDR2 as SYDVKM. Trimming cost V 6 bases and J 2 bases, with 13 bases left between them. The CDR3 has 14 amino acids. The CDR3 region has the DNA TGTGCCAGCAGCCGCTTGACGGGCAACTATGGCTACACCTTC. Its protein product is CASSRLTGNYGYTF.

For this clone: Other nucleotide sequences from this sample produce the same CDR3. The chain has TRBV28 and TRBJ2-3; D gene uncertain. Trimming removed 2 bases at V and 4 bases at J, with 4 bases between. Germline lookup yields CDR1 MDHEN and CDR2 SYDVKM. This CDR3 is built from 12 residues. This CDR3 is CASSLRADTQYF. DNA for the CDR3: TGTGCCAGCAGTTTACGGGCAGATACGCAGTATTTT.

The chain employs TRBV5-1 and TRBJ2-7; 13 bases agree with TRBD2. This CDR3 contains 15 residues. Germline V gives CDR1 SGHRS, CDR2 YFSETQ. The J segment lost 6 bases and the V segment lost 6 bases, leaving 9 bases of the junction unmatched. CDR3 sequence (DNA): TGCGCCAGCACCTCACTAGCGGGAGGGCCGGTCGAGCAGTACTTC. Translating it yields CASTSLAGGPVEQYF.

The J gene is TRBJ1-2, the V gene TRBV4-2; no clear D. CDR1 LGHNA and CDR2 YNFKEQ come from the germline V gene. The V end lost 3 bases, the J end lost 8 bases, and 7 bases lay between the germline ends. The CDR3 consists of 11 residues. For the CDR3, the DNA is TGTGCCAGCAGCCATGTCGGCGGCTACACCTTC. Amino acids: CASSHVGGYTF.

The rearrangement joins TRBV5-1 to TRBJ2-1; D unresolved. This CDR3 region has 17 residues. The V end lost 4 bases, the J end lost 0 bases, and 17 bases lay between the germline ends. Germline-derived CDR1 and CDR2 are SGHRS and YFSETQ. The CDR3 sequence is CASSARALRSSYNEQFF. CDR3 in DNA: TGCGCCAGCAGCGCCCGAGCGCTAAGGAGCTCCTACAATGAGCAGTTCTTC.

This chain joins TRBV28 and TRBJ2-7, with TRBD2 matching over 10 bases. Per germline, CDR1 MDHEN and CDR2 SYDVKM. Trimming removed 7 bases from V and 0 bases from J; junction bases left unmatched: 6. The CDR3 contains 15 residues. This CDR3 reads CASTLAGGSSYEQYF. CDR3 DNA sequence: TGTGCCAGCACCTTAGCGGGAGGAAGCTCCTACGAGCAGTACTTC.

This clone was counted only a few times. The chain joins TRBV18 to TRBJ1-4; 8 bases are shared with TRBD1. Trimming took 6 bases from V and 8 from J; bases not matched to a gene: 8. This CDR3 has 14 residues. Germline V gives CDR1 KGHSH, CDR2 LQKENI. As DNA, the CDR3 is TGTGCCAGCTCCCAACAGGGGGGAACGGAAAAACTGTTTTTT. It yields the protein CASSQQGGTEKLFF.

The chain uses TRBV6-1 and TRBJ2-7; a possible D gene is TRBD1 (6 bases). Germline-derived CDR1 and CDR2 are MNHNS and SASEGT. Trimming removed 6 bases from V and 5 bases from J, with 17 bases in between. The CDR3 is 14 amino acids. The CDR3 region is CASSSGTTLHEQYF. The CDR3 DNA reads as TGTGCCAGCAGCTCCGGGACAACCCTCCACGAGCAGTACTTC.

The CDR3 sequence: CAISENLAGAGDEQFF. The CDR3 nucleotides are TGTGCCATCAGTGAAAACCTAGCGGGAGCCGGGGATGAGCAGTTCTTC. The chain recombines TRBV10-3 with TRBJ2-1, with 10 positions matching TRBD2. J lost 8 bases, V lost 3 bases, and 10 bases had no gene match. The CDR3 loop spans 16 amino acids. Germline CDR1 reads ENHRY; CDR2 reads SYGVKD.

The chain employs TRBV7-2 and TRBJ2-5; 8 bases align to TRBD2. Germline CDR1 and CDR2: SGHTA and FQGNSA. The CDR3 runs to 15 residues. Trimming took 7 bases from V and 8 from J; bases not matched to a gene: 15. The CDR3 reads CASTLGPGGATTQYF. The DNA of the CDR3 is TGTGCCAGCACCCTGGGGCCGGGAGGGGCCACAACCCAGTACTTC.

The genes are TRBV5-1 and TRBJ2-1; 8 bases fit TRBD2. Germline loops: CDR1 SGHRS, CDR2 YFSETQ. V shed 4 bases, J shed 9 bases, and the junction held 33 bases outside the gene matches. The CDR3 is 22 amino acids. The CDR3 loop is CASSRDGVLGLGTRGLRTEQFF. In DNA form, the CDR3 reads TGCGCCAGCAGCCGGGACGGGGTGCTTGGACTTGGGACTAGAGGTTTAAGGACTGAGCAGTTCTTC.

The rearrangement uses TRBV27 and TRBJ2-5; D is unresolved. This CDR3 contains 14 residues. The V gene's germline CDR1 is MNHEY and CDR2 SMNVEV (reference sequence). The V and J ends lost 3 bases and 2 bases respectively, with 10 bases between them. In DNA form, the CDR3 reads TGTGCCAGCAGTTTTTCCCCCGAACAAGAGACCCAGTACTTC. This encodes CASSFSPEQETQYF.

V and J are TRBV5-1 and TRBJ2-6, with a weak D call TRBD2 (6 bases). Trimming left V 6 bases short and J 9 bases short, with 16 bases between. The CDR3 spans 14 residues. The germline CDR1 and CDR2 sequences are SGHRS and YFSETQ. This CDR3 reads CASTPERGGNVLTF. In DNA form, the CDR3 reads TGCGCCAGCACCCCCGAAAGGGGAGGCAACGTCCTGACTTTC.

The chain combines TRBV4-1 with TRBJ2-5; tentatively, D is TRBD1 (6 bases). The CDR3 consists of 16 residues. Germline V CDR1 and CDR2: MGHRA, YSYEKL. Trimming took 4 bases from V and 2 from J, leaving 17 bases between them. CDR3 sequence reads: CASSLRGNSAQETQYF. CDR3 DNA: TGCGCCAGCAGCCTCAGGGGAAATTCGGCACAAGAGACCCAGTACTTC.

This clone has a single count. The V gene is TRBV5-1, the J gene TRBJ2-5; D gene uncertain. Germline CDR1 and CDR2: SGHRS and YFSETQ. The CDR3 contains 14 residues. V lost 0 bases and J 5 bases, leaving 11 bases between the germline ends. The CDR3, as DNA: TGCGCCAGCAGCTTGGCGGGTCCCACGGAGACCCAGTACTTC. It codes for CASSLAGPTETQYF.

The chain links TRBV13 to TRBJ1-4; 10 nucleotides align to TRBD1. The J segment lost 7 bases and the V segment lost 5 bases, leaving 7 bases of the junction unmatched. CDR3 length equals 15 residues. Germline V gene sequence: CDR1 PRHDT, CDR2 FYEKMQ (reference sequence). Here the CDR3 reads CASSQGQGRGEKLFF. In DNA form, the CDR3 reads TGTGCCAGCAGCCAGGGACAGGGGAGGGGTGAAAAACTGTTTTTT. The variable domain in full, completed from reference TRBV13 and TRBJ1-4, reads AAGVIQSPRHLIKEKRETATLKCYPIPRHDTVYWYQQGPGQDPQFLISFYEKMQSDKGSIPDRFSAQQFSDYHSELNMSSLELGDSALYFCASSQGQGRGEKLFFGSGTQLSVL.